A single sample gave rise to the 16 T cell receptor beta chains below, sequenced in a study of shared clonotypes between healthy human individuals. Profiled with immunoSEQ multiplex PCR; TCRdb holds only in-frame clones, not every one. The table has 2 million to 3 million clones, roughly 93% seen once; the top ten hold roughly 0.36%. Sequenced sample: naive CD4+ T cells from PBMCs. Sample subset: CD45RA+ positively selected. The receptors originated from a man younger than 35 in good health. Some clones in this sample may be carry-over from other donors' samples.

The chain recombines TRBV18 with TRBJ2-3; TRBD2 might be the D (6 bases). The CDR3 has 16 residues. The germline gives CDR1 KGHSH, CDR2 LQKENI. Trimming pared 0 bases from V and 6 bases from J, leaving 16 bases between. CDR3 coding DNA: TGTGCCAGCTCACCACCGGGACTCCATGAGGGGGATACGCAGTATTTT. Amino acids: CASSPPGLHEGDTQYF.

As for this clone: Sequence at one end of the junction differs from germline and may be a read error. This rearrangement joins TRBV18 to TRBJ2-5; TRBD1 agrees at 7 bases. The CDR3 is 12 amino acids. The germline V gene has CDR1 KGHSH and CDR2 LQKENI. CDR3 amino acids: CASSPTSDRLDF. The CDR3 DNA reads TGTGCCAGCTCACCAACCTCGGACAGGCTGGACTTC.

The J gene is TRBJ2-5, the V gene TRBV9; perhaps D is TRBD1 or TRBD2 (5 bases each). Germline CDR1 is SGDLS and CDR2 is YYNGEE. Trimming took off 3 bases at V and 9 bases at J, with 18 bases between the two ends. This CDR3 region has 14 residues. CDR3 residues: CASSEGPSGESQYF. The CDR3 nucleotides read TGTGCCAGCAGCGAGGGACCCTCCGGAGAATCCCAGTACTTC.

The gene calls are TRBV7-2 and TRBJ1-3, with D maybe TRBD1 (6 bases). Germline V CDR1 and CDR2: SGHTA, FQGNSA. The CDR3 loop spans 14 amino acids. Trimming cost V 8 bases and J 5 bases, with 16 bases left between them. CDR3 nucleotide sequence: TGTGCCAGCGCCGGGGGCGGCCGGCGAAACACCATATATTTT. It specifies CASAGGGRRNTIYF.

This chain joins TRBV11-2 and TRBJ2-1, with 9 bases matching TRBD1. CDR3 length: 15 amino acids. Germline trimming cut 3 bases from V and 4 bases from J; bases unmatched to any gene: 4. CDR1 and CDR2 from the germline V gene are SGHAT and FQNNGV. The CDR3 DNA is TGTGCCAGCAGCTTTGATGGACAGGGGTACAATGAGCAGTTCTTC. It codes for CASSFDGQGYNEQFF.

The V call is TRBV14, the J call TRBJ2-4; D gene unclear. Germline V gene sequence: CDR1 SGHDN, CDR2 FVKESK. The CDR3 totals 14 residues. V was shortened by 1 base and J by 0 bases, with 4 bases between the two germline ends. As DNA, the CDR3 is TGTGCCAGCAGCCAAGTAGTAGCCAAAAACATTCAGTACTTC. Protein: CASSQVVAKNIQYF.

The genes are TRBV30 and TRBJ2-1, with 9 bases identical to TRBD2. There are 12 residues in the CDR3. J gave up 16 bases and V 1 base, and 8 bases lay outside the gene matches. Germline-derived CDR1 and CDR2 are GTSNPN and SVGIG (reference sequence). CDR3 in amino acids: CAWSGSRTSAFF. CDR3 DNA sequence: TGTGCCTGGAGTGGAAGTCGGACTAGCGCTTTCTTC.

J is TRBJ2-1 and V is TRBV19; tentatively, D is TRBD2 (5 bases). The CDR3 sequence is 14 residues long. Germline lookup yields CDR1 LNHDA and CDR2 SQIVND (reference sequence). V lost 5 bases to trimming and J lost 6 bases, with 14 bases between them. The CDR3 reads CASSPQAAGNEQFF. The CDR3 nucleotides read TGTGCCAGTAGTCCCCAGGCGGCGGGCAATGAGCAGTTCTTC.

The chain carries TRBV28 and TRBJ1-3; D uncertain. Germline V gene data show CDR1 as MDHEN and CDR2 as SYDVKM. Trimming took off 2 bases at V and 0 bases at J, with 8 bases between the two ends. The CDR3 consists of 15 residues. The CDR3 sequence is CASSLPPNSGNTIYF. The CDR3 bases are TGTGCCAGCAGTTTACCCCCGAACTCTGGAAACACCATATATTTT.

This sequence joins TRBV4-1 and TRBJ1-3, with 7 bases lining up with TRBD1. CDR3 length equals 16 residues. CDR1 and CDR2 (germline): MGHRA, YSYEKL. J gave up 0 bases and V 3 bases, and 5 bases lay outside the gene matches. CDR3 residues: CASSHPGGNSGNTIYF. The CDR3 DNA reads as TGCGCCAGCAGCCATCCAGGGGGAAACTCTGGAAACACCATATATTTT.

The V gene is TRBV5-4, the J gene TRBJ2-3; D unclear. Germline CDR1 SGHNT, CDR2 YYREEE (reference sequence). The CDR3 covers 17 residues. V lost 4 bases and J lost 1, with 19 bases in between. CDR3 sequence: CASSPNTMSSGTDTQYF. CDR3 DNA: TGTGCCAGCAGCCCCAATACAATGTCATCCGGCACAGATACGCAGTATTTT.

The chain joins TRBV20-1 to TRBJ1-4; D remains ambiguous. Germline V gives CDR1 DFQATT, CDR2 SNEGSKA (reference sequence). The CDR3 totals 11 residues. Trimming shortened V by 5 bases and J by 8 bases, and 9 bases separated the two germline ends. CDR3 nucleotides: TGCAGTGCTCCGGGTCGGGAAAAACTGTTTTTT. Translated: CSAPGREKLFF.

To note about this clone: Other DNA sequences in the same sample also yield this CDR3. The chain combines TRBV30 with TRBJ2-3; D not resolved. Trimming took off 5 bases at V and 4 bases at J, with 16 bases between the two ends. The CDR3 is 14 residues long. CDR1 is GTSNPN, CDR2 SVGIG, per germline (reference sequence). The CDR3 DNA reads as TGTGCCTGGCATTTAGCAGGAGCCCCAGATACGCAGTATTTT. This sequence encodes CAWHLAGAPDTQYF.

This clone was seen a handful of times. This chain joins TRBV4-1 and TRBJ1-1; D is possibly TRBD1 (6 bases). Germline-derived CDR1 and CDR2 are MGHRA and YSYEKL. Trimming pared 3 bases from V and 6 bases from J, leaving 11 bases between. CDR3 length: 13 amino acids. CDR3: CASSHPGGSEAFF. The DNA for the CDR3 is TGCGCCAGCAGCCATCCCGGGGGCTCTGAAGCTTTCTTT.

The chain links TRBV6-5 to TRBJ1-1; D not certain. The V gene lost 4 bases and the J gene lost 1 base, with 7 bases spanning the gap. Germline CDR1 reads MNHEY; CDR2 reads SVGAGI. The CDR3 has 13 residues. CDR3 region: CASSSPQNTEAFF. The DNA for the CDR3 is TGTGCCAGCAGTTCCCCCCAGAACACTGAAGCTTTCTTT.

This clone was detected only once. This chain links TRBV30 with TRBJ2-3; D gene uncertain. This CDR3 is built from 12 residues. The germline V and J ends were trimmed by 7 bases and 5 bases, with 13 bases remaining between them. Germline CDR1 is GTSNPN and CDR2 is SVGIG (reference sequence). CDR3 protein: CASAMGGDTQYF. The CDR3, as DNA: TGTGCCTCCGCGATGGGTGGAGATACGCAGTATTTT.